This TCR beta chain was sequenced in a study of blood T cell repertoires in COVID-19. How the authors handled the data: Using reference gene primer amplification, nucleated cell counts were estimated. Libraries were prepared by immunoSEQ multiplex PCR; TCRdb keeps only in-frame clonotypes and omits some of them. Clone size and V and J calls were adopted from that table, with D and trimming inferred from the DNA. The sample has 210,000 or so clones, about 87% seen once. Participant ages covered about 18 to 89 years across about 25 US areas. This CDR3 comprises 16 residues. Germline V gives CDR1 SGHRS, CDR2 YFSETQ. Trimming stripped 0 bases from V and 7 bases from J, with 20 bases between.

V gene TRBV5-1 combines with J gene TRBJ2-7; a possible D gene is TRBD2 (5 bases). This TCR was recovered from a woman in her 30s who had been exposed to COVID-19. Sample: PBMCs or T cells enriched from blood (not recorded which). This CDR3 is CASSLGYGFTSGEQYF. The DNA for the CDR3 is TGCGCCAGCAGCTTGGGTTATGGATTTACCTCGGGGGAGCAGTACTTC.